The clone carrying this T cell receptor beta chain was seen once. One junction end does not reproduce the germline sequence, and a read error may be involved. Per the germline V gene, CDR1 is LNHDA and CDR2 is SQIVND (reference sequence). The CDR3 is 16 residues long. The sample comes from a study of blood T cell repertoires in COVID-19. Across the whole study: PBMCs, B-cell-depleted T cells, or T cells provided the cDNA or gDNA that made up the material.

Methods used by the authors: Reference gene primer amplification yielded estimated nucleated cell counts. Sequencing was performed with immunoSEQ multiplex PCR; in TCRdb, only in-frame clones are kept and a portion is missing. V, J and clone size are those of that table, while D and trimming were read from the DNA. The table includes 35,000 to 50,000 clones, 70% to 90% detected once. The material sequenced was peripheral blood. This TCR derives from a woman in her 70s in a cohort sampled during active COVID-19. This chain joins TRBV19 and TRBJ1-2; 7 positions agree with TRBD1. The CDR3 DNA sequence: TGTGCCAGTAGTATAGAAGGGGACAGCTCGATCTATGGCCACACCTTC. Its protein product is CASSIEGDSSIYGHTF.